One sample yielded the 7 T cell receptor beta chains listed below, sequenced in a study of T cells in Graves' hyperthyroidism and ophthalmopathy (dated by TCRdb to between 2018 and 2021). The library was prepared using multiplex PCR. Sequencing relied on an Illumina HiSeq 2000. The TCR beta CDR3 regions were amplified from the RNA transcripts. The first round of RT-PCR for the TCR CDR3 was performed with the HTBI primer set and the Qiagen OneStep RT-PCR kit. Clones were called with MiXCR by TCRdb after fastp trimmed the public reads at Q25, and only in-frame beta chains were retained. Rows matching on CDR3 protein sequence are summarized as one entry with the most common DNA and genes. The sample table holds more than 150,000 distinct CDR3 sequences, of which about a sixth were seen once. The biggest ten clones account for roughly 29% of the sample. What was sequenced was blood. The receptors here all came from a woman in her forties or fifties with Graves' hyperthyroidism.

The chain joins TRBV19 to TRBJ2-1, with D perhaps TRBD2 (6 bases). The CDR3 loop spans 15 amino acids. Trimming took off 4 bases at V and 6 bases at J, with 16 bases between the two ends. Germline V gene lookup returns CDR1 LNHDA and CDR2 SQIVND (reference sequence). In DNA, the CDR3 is TGTGCCAGTAGTAAACAGGAGGGGATACTCAATGAGCAGTTCTTC. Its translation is CASSKQEGILNEQFF.

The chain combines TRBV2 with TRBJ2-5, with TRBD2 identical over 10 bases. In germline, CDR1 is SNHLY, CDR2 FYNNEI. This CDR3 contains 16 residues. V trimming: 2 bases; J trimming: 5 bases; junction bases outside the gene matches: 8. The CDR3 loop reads CASSEKRGGLEETQYF. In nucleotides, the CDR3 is TGTGCCAGCAGTGAAAAGCGGGGGGGCCTCGAGGAGACCCAGTACTTC.

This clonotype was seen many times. In DNA form, the CDR3 reads TGTGCCAGCAGCCCAGGGAGGAGGGGACGGTACGAGCAGTACTTC. It specifies CASSPGRRGRYEQYF. The chain couples TRBV7-2 to TRBJ2-7, with a possible D match to TRBD2 (6 bases). Germline CDR1 SGHTA, CDR2 FQGNSA. The germline V and J ends were trimmed by 5 bases and 4 bases, with 18 bases remaining between them. This CDR3 has 15 residues.

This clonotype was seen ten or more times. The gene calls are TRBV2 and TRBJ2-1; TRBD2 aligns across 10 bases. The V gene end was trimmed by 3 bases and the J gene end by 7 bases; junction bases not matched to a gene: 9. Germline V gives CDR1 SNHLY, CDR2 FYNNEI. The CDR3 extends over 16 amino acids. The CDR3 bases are TGTGCCAGCAGTGAGGAGGAGCGGGGGGGCCGAAATGAGCAGTTCTTC. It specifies CASSEEERGGRNEQFF.

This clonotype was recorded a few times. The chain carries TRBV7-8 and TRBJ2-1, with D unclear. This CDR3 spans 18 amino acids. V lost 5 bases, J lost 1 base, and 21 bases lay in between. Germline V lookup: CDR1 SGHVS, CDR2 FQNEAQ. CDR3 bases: TGTGCCAGCAGCCAAATTCCCCACTCCAAAAATTCCTACAATGAGCAGTTCTTC. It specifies CASSQIPHSKNSYNEQFF.

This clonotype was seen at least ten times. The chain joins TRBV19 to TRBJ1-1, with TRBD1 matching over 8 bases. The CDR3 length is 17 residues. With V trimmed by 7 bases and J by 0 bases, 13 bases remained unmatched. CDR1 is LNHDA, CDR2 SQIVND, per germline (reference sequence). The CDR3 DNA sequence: TGTGCCAGTAACCCCCGACAGGGGAGGCTGATGAACACTGAAGCTTTCTTT. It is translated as CASNPRQGRLMNTEAFF.

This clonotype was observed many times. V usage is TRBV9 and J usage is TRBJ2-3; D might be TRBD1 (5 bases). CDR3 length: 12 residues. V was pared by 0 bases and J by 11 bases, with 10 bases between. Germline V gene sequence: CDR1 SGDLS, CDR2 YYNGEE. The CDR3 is CASSVDLRVQYF. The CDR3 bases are TGTGCCAGCAGCGTAGATCTCAGGGTGCAGTATTTT.